The next 4 T cell receptor beta chains were all read from a single sample in a study of sequential checkpoint blockade in melanoma. The data were produced by immunoSEQ multiplex PCR, yet TCRdb's version contains in-frame clones alone and is incomplete. Among fewer than 35,000 clones listed, about three quarters were seen once. Specified treatment: randomized to nivolumab then ipilimumab (arm A) or the reverse (arm B). The source was CD8+ T cells sorted from blood (inferred from file names), collected from a patient given nivolumab and ipilimumab in sequence. The receptors derive from a human donor with melanoma.

The chain joins TRBV6-5 to TRBJ2-7; no reliable D call. CDR3 length equals 13 residues. V was shortened by 4 bases and J by 5 bases, with 12 bases between the two germline ends. Germline V gives CDR1 MNHEY, CDR2 SVGAGI. In DNA form, the CDR3 reads TGTGCCAGCAGTTTTCAGATTAATCACGAGCAGTACTTC. Its protein product is CASSFQINHEQYF.

This clone is categorized as medium-sized (0.01 to 0.1%). The V and J genes are TRBV4-3 and TRBJ2-5; the match to TRBD2 covers 9 bases. Germline CDR1 reads LGHNA; CDR2 reads YSLEER. The CDR3 loop spans 16 amino acids. V lost 0 bases to trimming and J lost 4 bases; unmatched junction nucleotides: 6. The CDR3 protein is CASSQDPAGGGETQYF. The CDR3 DNA follows: TGCGCCAGCAGCCAAGATCCAGCGGGAGGAGGAGAGACCCAGTACTTC.

The chain has TRBV11-3 and TRBJ2-1; 10 nucleotides line up with TRBD2. Germline CDR1 SGHNT, CDR2 YENEEA. V was clipped by 6 bases and J by 1 base; unmatched bases: 3. This CDR3 is built from 15 residues. The CDR3 coding sequence is TGTGCCAGCAGTTTACTAGCGGGGTCCTACAATGAGCAGTTCTTC. The encoded protein is CASSLLAGSYNEQFF.

This chain uses TRBV1 with TRBJ2-1; the table's TRBD2 call for D was not verified on the DNA. TRBV1 is flagged as a pseudogene. The CDR3 length is 18 residues. The CDR3 DNA follows: TGCACCAGCAGCCAAGTGGGATATAGCGGGGGACCCTACAATGAGCAGTTCTTC. Its protein is CTSSQVGYSGGPYNEQFF.